The rows below give T cell receptor beta chains drawn from one sample of a study of blood T cell repertoires in COVID-19. Measured with immunoSEQ multiplex PCR; TCRdb has only the in-frame clones, and not every one. Of around 290,000 clones detected, more than 85% appear once; the ten largest clones hold around 4.4%. Material for sequencing was peripheral blood. Source of these receptors: a man aged 35-49 years with acute or convalescent COVID-19. CDR3s include the opening cysteine and the closing phenylalanine or tryptophan. Fields, in order: CDR3 length, clone size, J gene, V gene, D gene, CDR3 DNA, CDR3 protein. A D gene is named only where the DNA matches it firmly. Only part of the rows carry a size: once, few, many, or a class if the clone is expanded.

CDR3 length: 13; clone size: NA; J gene: TRBJ2-7; V gene: TRBV11-2; D gene: NA; CDR3 DNA: TGTGCCAGCAGCCCCCAGGGGAACTACGAGCAGTACTTC; CDR3 protein: CASSPQGNYEQYF
CDR3 length: 14; clone size: NA; J gene: TRBJ1-1; V gene: TRBV18; D gene: TRBD1; CDR3 DNA: TGTGCCAGCTCGCGGGACAGGGGGAACACTGAAGCTTTCTTT; CDR3 protein: CASSRDRGNTEAFF
CDR3 length: 13; clone size: once; J gene: TRBJ2-2; V gene: TRBV19; D gene: TRBD1; CDR3 DNA: TGTGCCAGTCGGACAGGGGGAGCCGGGGAGCTGTTTTTT; CDR3 protein: CASRTGGAGELFF
CDR3 length: 14; clone size: NA; J gene: TRBJ2-7; V gene: TRBV11-2; D gene: NA; CDR3 DNA: TGTGCCAGCAGCCCCACCCGACAGAGCCACGAGCAGTACTTC; CDR3 protein: CASSPTRQSHEQYF
CDR3 length: 12; clone size: NA; J gene: TRBJ1-6; V gene: TRBV6-2/TRBV6-3; D gene: NA; CDR3 DNA: TGTGCCAGCAGTTACAGGGAGGCACCCCTCCACTTT; CDR3 protein: CASSYREAPLHF
CDR3 length: 15; clone size: NA; J gene: TRBJ1-1; V gene: TRBV7-8; D gene: NA; CDR3 DNA: TGTGCCAGCAGCTCTTCGGGCGGGGGAAACACTGAAGCTTTCTTT; CDR3 protein: CASSSSGGGNTEAFF
CDR3 length: 16; clone size: NA; J gene: TRBJ2-3; V gene: TRBV11-2; D gene: TRBD2; CDR3 DNA: TGTGCCAGCAGCTTAACTAGCGGGGGTAACACAGATACGCAGTATTTT; CDR3 protein: CASSLTSGGNTDTQYF
CDR3 length: 14; clone size: once; J gene: TRBJ2-7; V gene: TRBV4-1; D gene: NA; CDR3 DNA: TGCGCCAGCAGCCATACCAGTCTTTCCTACGAGCAGTACTTC; CDR3 protein: CASSHTSLSYEQYF
CDR3 length: 15; clone size: NA; J gene: TRBJ2-7; V gene: TRBV30; D gene: NA; CDR3 DNA: TGTGCCTGGGCCGTACCGCGACTCCCGGGATACGAGCAGTACTTC; CDR3 protein: CAWAVPRLPGYEQYF
CDR3 length: 14; clone size: NA; J gene: TRBJ2-3; V gene: TRBV29-1; D gene: TRBD2; CDR3 DNA: TGCAGCACCTTAGCGGGGGGGCGGTCAGATACGCAGTATTTT; CDR3 protein: CSTLAGGRSDTQYF
CDR3 length: 15; clone size: NA; J gene: TRBJ2-1; V gene: TRBV27; D gene: TRBD1; CDR3 DNA: TGTGCCAGCAGTTTCCAGGCCAGGGGGCAGATTGAGCAGTTCTTC; CDR3 protein: CASSFQARGQIEQFF
CDR3 length: 13; clone size: NA; J gene: TRBJ1-2; V gene: TRBV19; D gene: NA; CDR3 DNA: TGTGCCACCGCCGGGTCATTTTATTATGGCTACACCTTC; CDR3 protein: CATAGSFYYGYTF
CDR3 length: 16; clone size: NA; J gene: TRBJ2-1; V gene: TRBV12-5; D gene: TRBD2; CDR3 DNA: TGTGCTAGTGGTTCCTTCGGCGGGGGGGAGTACAATGAGCAGTTCTTC; CDR3 protein: CASGSFGGGEYNEQFF
CDR3 length: 15; clone size: NA; J gene: TRBJ1-5; V gene: TRBV11-2; D gene: NA; CDR3 DNA: TGTGCCAGCAGCCCGGACGGTCTAAGGGGACAGCCCCAGCATTTT; CDR3 protein: CASSPDGLRGQPQHF
CDR3 length: 14; clone size: NA; J gene: TRBJ2-6; V gene: TRBV5-4; D gene: TRBD2; CDR3 DNA: TGTGCCAGCAGGCGGCGGGAGGGGGCCAACGTCCTGACTTTC; CDR3 protein: CASRRREGANVLTF
CDR3 length: 14; clone size: NA; J gene: TRBJ1-1; V gene: TRBV6-5; D gene: TRBD1; CDR3 DNA: TGTGCCAGCAGCGCGACAGGGGTAAACACTGAAGCTTTCTTT; CDR3 protein: CASSATGVNTEAFF
CDR3 length: 15; clone size: NA; J gene: TRBJ1-6; V gene: TRBV15; D gene: NA; CDR3 DNA: TGTGCCACCAGCAGAGCTAGTCCTTATAATTCACCCCTCCACTTT; CDR3 protein: CATSRASPYNSPLHF